Below are 27 T cell receptor beta chains sequenced from a single sample in a study of shared clonotypes between healthy human individuals. Terminally differentiated effector memory CD45RA+ cells were left out of the naive CD8 fraction, which was CD45RO-negative and positively selected for CCR7. Measured with immunoSEQ multiplex PCR; TCRdb has only the in-frame clones, and not every one. The sample gives around 2,100,000 clones, about 95% of which show up once; approximately 1.2% is in the top ten. Material: naive CD8+ T cells sorted from blood. These receptors all stem from a man between 18 and 35 years old in good health.

Only one count was recorded for this clone. The chain carries TRBV11-2 and TRBJ2-5; D perhaps matches TRBD2 (5 bases). CDR1 SGHAT and CDR2 FQNNGV come from the germline V gene. Trimming took 0 bases from V and 1 from J, leaving 15 bases between them. This CDR3 comprises 17 residues. CDR3: CASSLDWRRPLQETQYF. Here the CDR3 DNA reads TGTGCCAGCAGCTTAGATTGGAGGCGGCCACTCCAAGAGACCCAGTACTTC.

The chain combines TRBV6-5 with TRBJ1-2; TRBD1 matches at 7 bases. Germline V CDR1 and CDR2: MNHEY, SVGAGI. This CDR3 comprises 14 residues. V was clipped by 0 bases and J by 11 bases; unmatched bases: 9. CDR3 nucleotides: TGTGCCAGCAGTTACTCGATGGACACAGGGGAATACACCTTC. Translation: CASSYSMDTGEYTF.

V and J are TRBV5-6 and TRBJ2-5; D tentatively reads TRBD1 or TRBD2 (5 bases each). V gave up 0 bases and J gave up 2 bases, with 14 bases separating them. The length of the CDR3 is 16 residues. From germline, CDR1 is SGHDT and CDR2 YYEEEE. CDR3 in amino acids: CASSLAGRMGQETQYF. Here the CDR3 DNA reads TGTGCCAGCAGCTTGGCGGGACGCATGGGGCAAGAGACCCAGTACTTC.

The rearrangement joins TRBV7-8 to TRBJ2-7, with a weak D call TRBD2 (6 bases). V was cut by 2 bases and J by 4 bases, with 18 bases left in between. CDR1 and CDR2 from the germline V gene are SGHVS and FQNEAQ. The CDR3 sequence is 16 residues long. The CDR3 DNA reads as TGTGCCAGCAGCTTAAGTAGCGGACCTGGTATATACGAGCAGTACTTC. This codes for CASSLSSGPGIYEQYF.

V usage is TRBV10-2 and J usage is TRBJ2-1; 11 positions match TRBD2. The V and J ends lost 2 bases and 2 bases, in that order; junction bases with no gene match: 2. Germline V lookup: CDR1 WSHSY, CDR2 SAAADI. The CDR3 sequence is 16 residues long. CDR3 nucleotides: TGCGCCAGCAGTGAGGGACTAGCGGGCGCCTACAATGAGCAGTTCTTC. This sequence encodes CASSEGLAGAYNEQFF.

The V gene is TRBV18, the J gene TRBJ2-7; 8 bases line up with TRBD2. The CDR3 covers 16 residues. V shed 0 bases and J 0 bases; nucleotides not matched to a gene: 4. Germline V gives CDR1 KGHSH, CDR2 LQKENI. The CDR3 DNA sequence: TGTGCCAGCTCACCACCTACTAGCGGTCCCTCCTACGAGCAGTACTTC. Translated: CASSPPTSGPSYEQYF. The entire variable domain, with the rest obtained from reference TRBV18 and TRBJ2-7, is as follows: NAGVMQNPRHLVRRRGQEARLRCSPMKGHSHVYWYRQLPEEGLKFMVYLQKENIIDESGMPKERFSAEFPKEGPSILRIQQVVRGDSAAYFCASSPPTSGPSYEQYFGPGTRLTVT.

The chain couples TRBV19 to TRBJ2-1; D may match TRBD1 or TRBD2 (5 bases each). CDR3 length: 16 residues. The ends were cut back, 1 base at V and 8 bases at J, with 18 bases in the middle. Germline CDR1 reads LNHDA; CDR2 reads SQIVND (reference sequence). Written as DNA, the CDR3 is TGTGCCAGTAGTATAGGAGGGGACCCAACGGCTTATGAGCAGTTCTTC. Translating gives CASSIGGDPTAYEQFF.

The J gene is TRBJ1-1, the V gene TRBV4-1; D remains ambiguous. CDR3 length equals 13 residues. Germline CDR1 reads MGHRA; CDR2 reads YSYEKL. Trimming took off 0 bases at V and 6 bases at J, with 8 bases between the two ends. The CDR3 DNA is TGCGCCAGCAGCCAAGACCCATTTGCTGAAGCTTTCTTT. Its translation is CASSQDPFAEAFF.

The chain carries TRBV7-9 and TRBJ2-3; 10 nucleotides agree with TRBD1. V lost 3 bases to trimming and J lost 3 bases; unmatched junction nucleotides: 12. Germline V CDR1 and CDR2: SEHNR, FQNEAQ (reference sequence). This CDR3 is 18 amino acids long. DNA for the CDR3: TGTGCCAGCAGCTTCGACAGGGGGCAAAACCATAAAACAGATACGCAGTATTTT. Translation: CASSFDRGQNHKTDTQYF.

The chain recombines TRBV19 with TRBJ1-4; D gene unclear. Trimming left V 10 bases short and J 1 base short, with 13 bases between. This CDR3 contains 14 residues. Germline CDR1 and CDR2: LNHDA and SQIVND (reference sequence). The CDR3 DNA is TGTGCCACCCTGGAATGGGGAACTAATGAAAAACTGTTTTTT. This encodes CATLEWGTNEKLFF.

This chain links TRBV28 with TRBJ1-1; 8 bases agree with TRBD1. This CDR3 region has 13 residues. Germline trimming cut 6 bases from V and 3 bases from J; bases unmatched to any gene: 3. CDR1 is MDHEN and CDR2 is SYDVKM in the germline V gene. For the CDR3, the DNA is TGTGCCAGCAGGGGACAGGCGCACACTGAAGCTTTCTTT. It codes for CASRGQAHTEAFF.

The J gene is TRBJ2-1, the V gene TRBV9; tentatively, D is TRBD1 (6 bases). The V gene lost 0 bases and the J gene lost 2 bases, with 9 bases spanning the gap. The CDR3 spans 15 residues. The germline V gene has CDR1 SGDLS and CDR2 YYNGEE. The CDR3 is CASSVGRGPYNEQFF. CDR3 coding DNA: TGTGCCAGCAGCGTAGGCAGGGGACCCTACAATGAGCAGTTCTTC.

This chain links TRBV30 with TRBJ1-5, with TRBD1 matching over 9 bases. This CDR3 region has 15 residues. With V trimmed by 1 base and J by 1 base, 2 bases remained unmatched. From germline, CDR1 is GTSNPN and CDR2 SVGIG (reference sequence). CDR3 residues: CAWSGQGVSNQPQHF. Written as DNA, the CDR3 is TGTGCCTGGAGTGGACAGGGGGTAAGCAATCAGCCCCAGCATTTT.

A word on this clone: The same CDR3 is also encoded by other DNA sequences in this sample. J is TRBJ2-7 and V is TRBV11-2; no clear D gene. The CDR3 is 14 amino acids. The V and J ends lost 1 base and 3 bases respectively, with 10 bases between them. Germline values: CDR1 SGHAT, CDR2 FQNNGV. Written as DNA, the CDR3 is TGTGCCAGCAGCTTAGGGGCCGGCCTCTACGAGCAGTACTTC. It encodes CASSLGAGLYEQYF.

The chain links TRBV4-1 to TRBJ2-7, with 11 bases identical to TRBD2. CDR3 length: 16 amino acids. The V and J ends lost 4 bases and 2 bases, in that order; junction bases with no gene match: 7. Germline assignment: CDR1 MGHRA and CDR2 YSYEKL. In DNA form, the CDR3 reads TGCGCCAGCAGCCGAATCCTAGCGGGGGGCACCTACGAGCAGTACTTC. Translated, it gives CASSRILAGGTYEQYF.

The V gene is TRBV25-1, the J gene TRBJ1-1; perhaps TRBD1 as D (5 bases). The CDR3 sequence is 17 residues long. The V gene lost 3 bases and the J gene lost 1 base, with 18 bases spanning the gap. CDR1 and CDR2 from the germline V gene are MGHDK and SYGVNS. The CDR3 nucleotides are TGTGCCAGCAGTGACCACCGGAGGGGAGAGAAGAACACTGAAGCTTTCTTT. The encoded protein is CASSDHRRGEKNTEAFF.

DNA of the CDR3: TGTGCCAGCAGTCCCCGGAGGGATACGCAGTATTTT. This sequence encodes CASSPRRDTQYF. J is TRBJ2-3 and V is TRBV27, with D maybe TRBD2 (5 bases). The V end was cut by 5 bases, the J end by 6 bases, with 9 bases between. Germline V gives CDR1 MNHEY, CDR2 SMNVEV (reference sequence). There are 12 residues in the CDR3.

This clone showed up just a few times. V is TRBV11-2 and J is TRBJ1-6, with 10 bases that match TRBD1. The V gene's germline CDR1 is SGHAT and CDR2 FQNNGV. With 5 bases clipped from V and 10 bases from J, the junction kept 8 bases outside the gene matches. CDR3 length: 15 amino acids. The DNA of the CDR3 is TGTGCCAGCAGCCCACCGACAGGGGGCGGGTCACCCCTCCACTTT. Amino acid sequence: CASSPPTGGGSPLHF.

The chain uses TRBV10-1 and TRBJ2-5; D ambiguous. Looked up from germline, CDR1 is WNHNN and CDR2 is SYGVQD (reference sequence). The CDR3 contains 13 residues. Trimming left V 0 bases short and J 5 bases short, with 7 bases between. The CDR3 region is CASSESWWETQYF. The CDR3 DNA reads TGCGCCAGCAGTGAGTCTTGGTGGGAGACCCAGTACTTC.

V gene TRBV7-9 combines with J gene TRBJ2-1; 11 nucleotides match TRBD2. The CDR3 loop spans 17 amino acids. Losses at the gene ends were 0 bases for V and 14 bases for J; bases not matched to a gene: 15. Germline V gives CDR1 SEHNR, CDR2 FQNEAQ (reference sequence). The CDR3 bases are TGTGCCAGCAGCTTAGCGGAAAGTAGCGGGAGGGTAGCTCGGGAGTTCTTC. Translation: CASSLAESSGRVAREFF.

The gene calls are TRBV28 and TRBJ1-3, with a weak D call TRBD1 (5 bases). The CDR3 covers 15 residues. Trimming took 4 bases from V and 0 from J, leaving 10 bases between them. Germline loops: CDR1 MDHEN, CDR2 SYDVKM. The CDR3 sequence is CASSWDGVSGNTIYF. Written as DNA, the CDR3 is TGTGCCAGCAGTTGGGACGGAGTCTCTGGAAACACCATATATTTT.

The gene calls are TRBV27 and TRBJ1-1, with D perhaps TRBD1 (5 bases). V was pared by 5 bases and J by 5 bases, with 15 bases between. This CDR3 comprises 14 residues. Germline assignment: CDR1 MNHEY and CDR2 SMNVEV (reference sequence). CDR3 bases: TGTGCCAGCAGTAACCACGGGGGAACGACTGAAGCTTTCTTT. Protein product: CASSNHGGTTEAFF.

The gene calls are TRBV5-6 and TRBJ2-7; a weak D match, TRBD1 (6 bases). This CDR3 has 14 residues. Trimming took off 7 bases at V and 4 bases at J, with 18 bases between the two ends. Germline assignment: CDR1 SGHDT and CDR2 YYEEEE. CDR3: CASSVGTGYYEQYF. The CDR3 nucleotides read TGTGCCAGCTCGGTCGGAACAGGGTATTACGAGCAGTACTTC.

The chain links TRBV27 to TRBJ2-3; TRBD2 matches at 11 bases. V lost 6 bases, J lost 3 bases, and 5 bases stayed unmatched. The CDR3 loop spans 15 amino acids. Germline V lookup: CDR1 MNHEY, CDR2 SMNVEV (reference sequence). The CDR3, as DNA: TGTGCCAGCAGGTATAGCGGGGGGGCGACAGATACGCAGTATTTT. Its translation is CASRYSGGATDTQYF.

This chain joins TRBV28 and TRBJ2-7; TRBD2 matches 7 bases. Germline V gene sequence: CDR1 MDHEN, CDR2 SYDVKM. This CDR3 contains 15 residues. Trimming at V came to 6 bases and at J to 1 base, leaving 9 bases not matched to a gene. The CDR3 sequence: CASSPLGGGSYEQYF. CDR3 sequence (DNA): TGTGCCAGCAGCCCCCTGGGGGGGGGTTCCTACGAGCAGTACTTC.

The chain uses TRBV19 and TRBJ2-7; no clear D. Trimming took off 4 bases at V and 1 base at J, with 11 bases between the two ends. Germline CDR1 is LNHDA and CDR2 is SQIVND (reference sequence). The CDR3 covers 14 residues. The CDR3 loop is CASSSLWGSYEQYF. In DNA form, the CDR3 reads TGTGCCAGTAGTAGCCTATGGGGTTCCTACGAGCAGTACTTC.

This CDR3 reads CASRRRGNTGELFF. CDR3 sequence (DNA): TGTGCCAGCAGAAGGCGGGGGAACACCGGGGAGCTGTTTTTT. V is TRBV5-6 and J is TRBJ2-2; D possibly corresponds to TRBD2 (6 bases). The ends were cut back, 5 bases at V and 1 base at J, with 9 bases in the middle. The CDR3 spans 14 residues. Per germline, CDR1 SGHDT and CDR2 YYEEEE.